This is a list of T cell receptor beta chains from one sample in a study of blood T cell repertoires in COVID-19. Clones were sequenced by immunoSEQ multiplex PCR, and TCRdb holds only the in-frame ones, with some missing. The sample lists about 120,000 clones; around 80% were seen once. The material sequenced was peripheral blood. These receptor sequences come from a man aged 65 to 79 with active or convalescent COVID-19. CDR3s include the opening cysteine and the closing phenylalanine or tryptophan. D genes are given only for firm matches. Clone size, where shown, is once, few, many, or a class for clones that have expanded.

length | J | size | V | D | CDR3 | DNA
13 | TRBJ1-1 | once | TRBV9 | - | CASSVVTGAEAFF | TGTGCCAGCAGCGTAGTGACGGGGGCTGAAGCTTTCTTT
13 | TRBJ2-1 | - | TRBV24-1 | - | CATSDFVSNEQFF | TGTGCCACCAGTGATTTTGTCTCCAATGAGCAGTTCTTC
14 | TRBJ2-7 | - | TRBV7-2 | TRBD2 | CASSFGLAGTDQYF | TGTGCCAGCAGCTTCGGACTAGCGGGGACGGACCAGTACTTC
15 | TRBJ2-1 | - | TRBV7-8 | TRBD1 | CASSYGQGVNNEQFF | TGTGCCAGCAGTTATGGACAGGGGGTCAACAATGAGCAGTTCTTC
14 | TRBJ1-5 | - | TRBV6-2/TRBV6-3 | - | CASSYEAGNQPQHF | TGTGCCAGCAGTTACGAAGCAGGAAATCAGCCCCAGCATTTT
16 | TRBJ2-2 | - | TRBV5-1 | TRBD2 | CASSRLAGANTGELFF | TGCGCCAGCAGTCGGCTAGCGGGGGCCAACACCGGGGAGCTGTTTTTT
14 | TRBJ1-2 | - | TRBV7-3 | - | CASSPGLLEGGYTF | TGTGCCAGCAGTCCGGGACTTCTGGAGGGTGGCTACACCTTC
16 | TRBJ2-3 | - | TRBV24-1 | - | CATSDPDSHYTDTQYF | TGTGCCACCAGTGACCCGGACAGTCACTACACAGATACGCAGTATTTT
16 | TRBJ1-4 | - | TRBV30 | TRBD1 | CAWSKTGLATNEKLFF | TGTGCCTGGAGTAAGACAGGGCTTGCAACTAATGAAAAACTGTTTTTT
14 | TRBJ1-1 | once | TRBV7-3 | - | CASSLQGVGTEAFF | TGTGCCAGCAGCTTACAAGGGGTTGGGACTGAAGCTTTCTTT
16 | TRBJ1-5 | once | TRBV5-8 | - | CASSFLGAGGNQPQHF | TGTGCCAGCAGCTTCCTTGGCGCGGGCGGTAATCAGCCCCAGCATTTT
14 | TRBJ1-2 | - | TRBV10-3 | - | CAISEGVTNYGYTF | TGTGCCATCAGTGAAGGGGTGACTAACTATGGCTACACCTTC
16 | TRBJ1-2 | - | TRBV14 | TRBD1 | CASSPGLGQINYGYTF | TGTGCCAGCAGCCCGGGACTGGGACAGATTAACTATGGCTACACCTTC
16 | TRBJ2-1 | - | TRBV11-2 | TRBD2 | CASSLASGGASFEQFF | TGTGCCAGCAGCTTAGCTAGCGGGGGGGCTAGTTTTGAGCAGTTCTTC
13 | TRBJ2-1 | - | TRBV28 | TRBD2 | CASTREGYNEQFF | TGTGCCAGCACACGGGAGGGCTACAATGAGCAGTTCTTC
22 | TRBJ1-6 | - | TRBV28 | TRBD1 | CASSLSANLPQGQGIGGSPLHF | TGTGCCAGCAGTTTATCCGCAAACCTACCCCAGGGACAGGGGATAGGAGGGTCACCCCTCCACTTT
13 | TRBJ1-1 | - | TRBV6-5 | - | CASSYEGLGEAFF | TGTGCCAGCAGTTATGAGGGACTGGGAGAAGCTTTCTTT
16 | TRBJ1-3 | few | TRBV28 | - | CASSGGGRGGGNTIYF | TGTGCCAGCAGTGGCGGGGGCAGGGGAGGCGGAAACACCATATATTTT
14 | TRBJ1-1 | - | TRBV2 | TRBD1 | CASSRDRRNTEAFF | TGTGCCAGCAGTCGGGACAGGAGGAACACTGAAGCTTTCTTT
15 | TRBJ1-3 | few | TRBV9 | - | CASSVLGGSGNTIYF | TGTGCCAGCAGCGTCTTAGGGGGCTCTGGAAACACCATATATTTT
13 | TRBJ1-2 | once | TRBV7-2 | - | CASSVDGNYGYTF | TGTGCCAGCAGCGTAGACGGGAACTATGGCTACACCTTC
15 | TRBJ2-7 | - | TRBV28 | TRBD1 | CASSPSTGGFHEQYF | TGTGCCAGCAGTCCCTCGACAGGGGGCTTCCACGAGCAGTACTTC
16 | TRBJ2-1 | - | TRBV13 | TRBD1 | CASSRRGQGYYNEQFF | TGTGCCAGCAGCCGGAGGGGACAGGGGTACTACAATGAGCAGTTCTTC
11 | TRBJ2-5 | - | TRBV11-2 | - | CASSSEETQYF | TGTGCCAGCAGCTCAGAAGAGACCCAGTACTTC
13 | TRBJ1-5 | few | TRBV6-6 | - | CASTREGNQPQHF | TGTGCCAGCACTAGGGAGGGCAATCAGCCCCAGCATTTT
14 | TRBJ1-1 | - | TRBV7-2 | - | CASSLLGANTEAFF | TGTGCCAGCAGCTTACTAGGGGCGAACACTGAAGCTTTCTTT
16 | TRBJ2-1 | - | TRBV5-4 | TRBD2 | CASSLELAGGYNEQFF | TGTGCCAGCAGCTTGGAACTAGCGGGAGGATACAATGAGCAGTTCTTC
12 | TRBJ1-1 | few | TRBV30 | - | CAWQRTGREAFF | TGTGCCTGGCAGCGGACGGGAAGGGAAGCTTTCTTT
14 | TRBJ2-7 | - | TRBV7-2 | TRBD1 | CASSLIRGRYEQYF | TGTGCCAGCAGCCTCATCAGGGGGCGCTACGAGCAGTACTTC
15 | TRBJ2-3 | - | TRBV7-2 | TRBD2 | CASSLGTRSTDTQYF | TGTGCCAGCAGCCTAGGGACTAGAAGCACAGATACGCAGTATTTT
18 | TRBJ1-3 | - | TRBV18 | TRBD1 | CASSPPSTGGSSGNTIYF | TGTGCCAGCTCACCACCGTCGACAGGGGGTAGCTCTGGAAACACCATATATTTT
15 | TRBJ1-1 | - | TRBV3-1/TRBV3-2 | TRBD1 | CASSQRDRPNTEAFF | TGTGCCAGCAGCCAAAGGGACAGGCCCAACACTGAAGCTTTCTTT
13 | TRBJ1-1 | - | TRBV9 | - | CASSVGANTEAFF | TGTGCCAGCAGCGTGGGGGCGAACACTGAAGCTTTCTTT
15 | TRBJ2-7 | - | TRBV7-2 | - | CASSRRGEASYEQYF | TGTGCCAGCAGCCGCAGGGGGGAGGCTTCCTACGAGCAGTACTTC
14 | TRBJ2-1 | - | TRBV11-3 | TRBD2 | CASSLDLAGRVQFF | TGTGCCAGCAGCTTAGATCTAGCGGGGCGGGTGCAGTTCTTC
14 | TRBJ1-2 | - | TRBV7-9 | TRBD1 | CASSIGQGPYGYTF | TGTGCCAGCAGCATCGGACAGGGCCCCTATGGCTACACCTTC
16 | TRBJ2-7 | - | TRBV10-3 | TRBD2 | CAISDWVGGRASAQYF | TGTGCCATCAGTGACTGGGTTGGCGGGAGGGCCTCCGCACAGTACTTC
17 | TRBJ1-5 | - | TRBV28 | TRBD1 | CASSNGRGLLSNQPQHF | TGTGCCAGCAGCAACGGTAGGGGGCTGCTTAGCAATCAGCCCCAGCATTTT
17 | TRBJ2-2 | - | TRBV7-9 | TRBD2 | CASSPPGVAGFTGELFF | TGTGCCAGCAGCCCCCCGGGGGTAGCGGGGTTCACCGGGGAGCTGTTTTTT
13 | TRBJ2-5 | - | TRBV29-1 | - | CSIRTGSGETQYF | TGCAGCATCCGGACCGGGAGTGGGGAGACCCAGTACTTC
15 | TRBJ2-1 | - | TRBV9 | TRBD1 | CASSVTGGDYNEQFF | TGTGCCAGCAGCGTGACAGGGGGCGACTACAATGAGCAGTTCTTC
17 | TRBJ1-6 | - | TRBV19 | TRBD1 | CASSVPPGQLTGSPLHF | TGTGCCAGTAGTGTCCCCCCGGGACAGCTGACGGGTTCACCCCTCCACTTT
15 | TRBJ2-3 | - | TRBV6-5 | TRBD1 | CASSSRGTLTDTQYF | TGTGCCAGCAGTTCCAGGGGGACCCTTACAGATACGCAGTATTTT
14 | TRBJ2-1 | - | TRBV19 | - | CASSRQRSYNEQFF | TGTGCCAGTAGTAGACAGAGATCCTACAATGAGCAGTTCTTC
15 | TRBJ2-1 | - | TRBV5-1 | - | CASSFRQGEYNEQFF | TGCGCCAGCAGCTTTAGGCAGGGTGAATACAATGAGCAGTTCTTC
19 | TRBJ2-6 | - | TRBV5-5 | TRBD1 | CASSRTGTGGASGANVLTF | TGTGCCAGCAGCCGAACCGGGACAGGGGGCGCGTCTGGGGCCAACGTCCTGACTTTC
14 | TRBJ1-2 | few | TRBV2 | TRBD1 | CASSPTTGMYGYTF | TGTGCCAGCAGTCCCACGACAGGGATGTATGGCTACACCTTC
14 | TRBJ2-3 | - | TRBV21-1 | - | CASSFRTVTDTQYF | TGTGCCAGCTCCTTCCGGACAGTCACAGATACGCAGTATTTT
14 | TRBJ1-5 | - | TRBV19 | - | CASISDVGNQPQHF | TGTGCCAGTATAAGCGACGTAGGCAATCAGCCCCAGCATTTT
13 | TRBJ1-6 | - | TRBV2 | - | CASSLDSTSPLHF | TGTGCCAGCAGCCTGGACAGTACTTCACCCCTCCACTTT
13 | TRBJ2-7 | - | TRBV11-3 | TRBD1 | CASSVQGAYEQYF | TGTGCCAGCAGCGTCCAGGGGGCTTACGAGCAGTACTTC
13 | TRBJ2-7 | - | TRBV20-1 | - | CSASLGADAEQYF | TGCAGTGCTAGTCTTGGGGCGGACGCCGAGCAGTACTTC
15 | TRBJ1-2 | - | TRBV19 | - | CASSATTGAFYGYTF | TGTGCCAGTAGCGCAACGACAGGAGCCTTTTATGGCTACACCTTC
18 | TRBJ2-1 | - | TRBV6-2/TRBV6-3 | TRBD2 | CASSYRLAGSLSYNEQFF | TGTGCCAGCAGTTATAGACTAGCGGGGAGCCTTTCCTACAATGAGCAGTTCTTC
15 | TRBJ2-3 | - | TRBV3-1/TRBV3-2 | TRBD2 | CASSQVAGGANTQYF | TGTGCCAGCAGCCAAGTCGCGGGGGGAGCAAATACGCAGTATTTT
16 | TRBJ1-5 | - | TRBV19 | - | CASSMRGGVSNQPQHF | TGTGCCAGTAGTATGAGGGGAGGGGTAAGCAATCAGCCCCAGCATTTT